This entry lists 19 T cell receptor beta chains sequenced from one sample in a study of cytomegalovirus exposure and HLA in healthy donors. The PCR ran on 60 Vbeta and 13 Jbeta primers. Data came from immunoSEQ multiplex PCR; TCRdb stores just in-frame clones and leaves some out. The sample carries around 130,000 clones, 70% to 85% recorded once. Specimen: PBMCs. The receptors were gathered from a man between 18 and 35 years old in good health and CMV-seropositive.

This chain links TRBV10-3 with TRBJ2-7; maybe TRBD2 (7 bases). This CDR3 has 13 residues. CDR1 ENHRY and CDR2 SYGVKD come from the germline V gene. Trimming shortened V by 8 bases and J by 7 bases, and 18 bases separated the two germline ends. This CDR3 reads CAIEGEGLKEQYF. The CDR3 region has the DNA TGTGCCATCGAGGGGGAGGGCCTAAAAGAGCAGTACTTC.

The chain joins TRBV5-4 to TRBJ1-2, with TRBD1 matching 8 bases. The CDR3 runs to 14 residues. The germline gives CDR1 SGHNT, CDR2 YYREEE (reference sequence). The ends lost 2 bases at V and 7 bases at J; junction bases unmatched: 7. The CDR3 reads CASSLQGVGVGYTF. The CDR3 bases are TGTGCCAGCAGCTTACAGGGGGTTGGGGTTGGCTACACCTTC. The full variable domain, its missing parts supplied by reference TRBV5-4 and TRBJ1-2, is ETGVTQSPTHLIKTRGQQVTLRCSSQSGHNTVSWYQQALGQGPQFIFQYYREEENGRGNFPPRFSGLQFPNYSSELNVNALELDDSALYLCASSLQGVGVGYTFGSGTRLTVV.

V gene TRBV5-6 combines with J gene TRBJ1-6, with D maybe TRBD1 (6 bases). The CDR3 runs to 17 residues. V was trimmed by 1 base and J by 0 bases, leaving 11 bases between them. From germline, CDR1 is SGHDT and CDR2 YYEEEE. The CDR3 region is CASSLNARGSYNSPLHF. The CDR3, as DNA: TGTGCCAGCAGCTTGAATGCCAGGGGCTCCTATAATTCACCCCTCCACTTT.

The V gene is TRBV5-5, the J gene TRBJ1-5, with D perhaps TRBD1 (6 bases). V lost 4 bases, J lost 3 bases, and 8 bases lay in between. Germline loops: CDR1 SGHKS, CDR2 YYEKEE (reference sequence). This CDR3 has 13 residues. The CDR3 DNA reads as TGTGCCAGCAGCCGGGACAACAATCAGCCCCAGCATTTT. It translates to CASSRDNNQPQHF.

The chain has TRBV4-2 and TRBJ2-1; 10 bases line up with TRBD2. Germline trimming cut 5 bases from V and 6 bases from J; bases unmatched to any gene: 10. Germline V CDR1 and CDR2: LGHNA, YNFKEQ. This CDR3 is built from 16 residues. The CDR3 DNA reads as TGTGCCAGCAGCGCACAAGCGGGGGGGGCAATCAATGAGCAGTTCTTC. Translated, it gives CASSAQAGGAINEQFF.

This sequence joins TRBV5-8 and TRBJ2-7; 7 positions match TRBD1. Germline CDR1 SGHTS, CDR2 YDEGEE. V was clipped by 9 bases and J by 3 bases; unmatched bases: 12. The CDR3 is 14 residues long. The DNA of the CDR3 is TGTGCCACCCCCGACCTCGACAGGGACTACGAGCAGTACTTC. Protein: CATPDLDRDYEQYF.

This clone was counted between two and nine times. The V gene is TRBV6-1, the J gene TRBJ1-5; 9 bases are a match to TRBD1. This CDR3 region has 14 residues. Trimming removed 6 bases from V and 4 bases from J; junction bases left unmatched: 4. Per germline, CDR1 MNHNS and CDR2 SASEGT. The CDR3 region has the DNA TGTGCCAGCAGCGGGACAGGGATTAATCAGCCCCAGCATTTT. Protein: CASSGTGINQPQHF.

This clone came up a few times. The rearrangement links TRBV14 to TRBJ1-1; D call uncertain. The CDR3 consists of 15 residues. Germline values: CDR1 SGHDN, CDR2 FVKESK. Trimming cost V 5 bases and J 0 bases, with 13 bases left between them. In nucleotides, the CDR3 is TGTGCCAGCAGCACTAGTCGTTATTTGAACACTGAAGCTTTCTTT. Translation: CASSTSRYLNTEAFF. The full variable domain, with the rest looked up from reference TRBV14 and TRBJ1-1, is EAGVTQFPSHSVIEKGQTVTLRCDPISGHDNLYWYRRVMGKEIKFLLHFVKESKQDESGMPNNRFLAERTGGTYSTLKVQPAELEDSGVYFCASSTSRYLNTEAFFGQGTRLTVV.

The chain has TRBV2 and TRBJ2-2; D may be TRBD1 (5 bases). The CDR3 has 15 residues. V gave up 5 bases and J gave up 4 bases, with 14 bases separating them. CDR1 and CDR2 from the germline V gene are SNHLY and FYNNEI. The CDR3 is CASSPFRVRTGELFF. As DNA, the CDR3 is TGTGCCAGCAGTCCCTTCAGGGTACGCACCGGGGAGCTGTTTTTT.

The chain joins TRBV6-1 to TRBJ2-7, with 8 bases identical to TRBD1. V shed 8 bases, J shed 2 bases, and the junction held 8 bases outside the gene matches. CDR3 size: 14 residues. Looked up from germline, CDR1 is MNHNS and CDR2 is SASEGT. CDR3 sequence reads: CASSAGTGPYEQYF. The CDR3 region has the DNA TGTGCCAGCTCTGCCGGGACAGGCCCCTACGAGCAGTACTTC.

The chain combines TRBV5-1 with TRBJ1-3, with D unresolved. This CDR3 is built from 17 residues. The germline CDR1 and CDR2 sequences are SGHRS and YFSETQ. The germline V and J ends were trimmed by 0 bases and 0 bases, with 13 bases remaining between them. The CDR3 region has the DNA TGCGCCAGCAGCTTGGCCGGAGGTGGGGACTCTGGAAACACCATATATTTT. It codes for CASSLAGGGDSGNTIYF.

This clone has more than one count but fewer than ten. CDR3 sequence: CASSVFSGRTSYNEQFF. CDR3 nucleotide sequence: TGTGCCAGCAGCGTTTTTAGCGGGAGAACCTCCTACAATGAGCAGTTCTTC. The chain couples TRBV9 to TRBJ2-1; 9 bases agree with TRBD2. The CDR3 consists of 17 residues. Germline loops: CDR1 SGDLS, CDR2 YYNGEE. Trimming removed 2 bases from V and 0 bases from J; junction bases left unmatched: 6.

The chain couples TRBV6-5 to TRBJ2-7; 7 bases fit TRBD1. The CDR3 runs 13 residues. With V trimmed by 6 bases and J by 3 bases, 5 bases remained unmatched. Germline CDR1 MNHEY, CDR2 SVGAGI. CDR3 in amino acids: CASRNTGVYEQYF. CDR3 sequence (DNA): TGTGCCAGCAGAAACACAGGGGTCTACGAGCAGTACTTC.

V gene TRBV9 combines with J gene TRBJ2-3, with 8 bases aligning to TRBD2. This CDR3 region has 16 residues. CDR1 is SGDLS, CDR2 YYNGEE, per germline. V lost 0 bases to trimming and J lost 4 bases; unmatched junction nucleotides: 7. In DNA form, the CDR3 reads TGTGCCAGCAGCGTAGTTGGAGCGGGGGCCTCAGATACGCAGTATTTT. Amino acids: CASSVVGAGASDTQYF.

This chain uses TRBV13 with TRBJ2-5, with 11 bases matching TRBD1. The DNA end is more similar to TRBJ2-7, so the J call may be wrong. Germline V gene data show CDR1 as PRHDT and CDR2 as FYEKMQ (reference sequence). The CDR3 covers 15 residues. The CDR3 here is CASSPGTGGFYEQYF. CDR3 nucleotides: TGTGCCAGCAGTCCAGGGACAGGGGGTTTTTACGAGCAGTACTTC.

The chain recombines TRBV19 with TRBJ2-1; D gene uncertain. The CDR3 is 12 residues long. Germline CDR1 and CDR2: LNHDA and SQIVND (reference sequence). V was cut by 3 bases and J by 4 bases, with 4 bases left in between. The CDR3 loop is CASSIGYNEQFF. In DNA, the CDR3 is TGTGCCAGTAGTATCGGGTACAATGAGCAGTTCTTC.

The chain employs TRBV27 and TRBJ2-2; 9 positions match TRBD1. The germline V gene encodes CDR1 MNHEY and CDR2 SMNVEV (reference sequence). The CDR3 contains 15 residues. Losses at the gene ends were 3 bases for V and 1 base for J; bases not matched to a gene: 0. CDR3 coding DNA: TGTGCCAGCAGTTTGGGACAGGGGAACACCGGGGAGCTGTTTTTT. As protein: CASSLGQGNTGELFF.

V gene TRBV28 combines with J gene TRBJ2-1, with D possibly TRBD2 on 6 matching bases. The germline V and J ends were trimmed by 2 bases and 8 bases, with 10 bases remaining between them. This CDR3 is 13 amino acids long. Germline V gene data show CDR1 as MDHEN and CDR2 as SYDVKM. The CDR3: CASSLTSSYEQFF. In nucleotides, the CDR3 is TGTGCCAGCAGTTTAACTAGCAGCTATGAGCAGTTCTTC. The variable domain in full, with the rest retrieved from reference TRBV28 and TRBJ2-1, is DVKVTQSSRYLVKRTGEKVFLECVQDMDHENMFWYRQDPGLGLRLIYFSYDVKMKEKGDIPEGYSVSREKKERFSLILESASTNQTSMYLCASSLTSSYEQFFGPGTRLTVL.

The chain joins TRBV28 to TRBJ1-1, with 7 bases matching TRBD1. V gave up 6 bases and J gave up 2 bases; unmatched junction bases: 12. The length of the CDR3 is 16 residues. In germline, CDR1 is MDHEN, CDR2 SYDVKM. The CDR3 bases are TGTGCCAGCAGGGATACCCGGACAGGCAGAAACACTGAAGCTTTCTTT. It codes for CASRDTRTGRNTEAFF. The full variable domain, with the rest looked up from reference TRBV28 and TRBJ1-1, is DVKVTQSSRYLVKRTGEKVFLECVQDMDHENMFWYRQDPGLGLRLIYFSYDVKMKEKGDIPEGYSVSREKKERFSLILESASTNQTSMYLCASRDTRTGRNTEAFFGQGTRLTVV.